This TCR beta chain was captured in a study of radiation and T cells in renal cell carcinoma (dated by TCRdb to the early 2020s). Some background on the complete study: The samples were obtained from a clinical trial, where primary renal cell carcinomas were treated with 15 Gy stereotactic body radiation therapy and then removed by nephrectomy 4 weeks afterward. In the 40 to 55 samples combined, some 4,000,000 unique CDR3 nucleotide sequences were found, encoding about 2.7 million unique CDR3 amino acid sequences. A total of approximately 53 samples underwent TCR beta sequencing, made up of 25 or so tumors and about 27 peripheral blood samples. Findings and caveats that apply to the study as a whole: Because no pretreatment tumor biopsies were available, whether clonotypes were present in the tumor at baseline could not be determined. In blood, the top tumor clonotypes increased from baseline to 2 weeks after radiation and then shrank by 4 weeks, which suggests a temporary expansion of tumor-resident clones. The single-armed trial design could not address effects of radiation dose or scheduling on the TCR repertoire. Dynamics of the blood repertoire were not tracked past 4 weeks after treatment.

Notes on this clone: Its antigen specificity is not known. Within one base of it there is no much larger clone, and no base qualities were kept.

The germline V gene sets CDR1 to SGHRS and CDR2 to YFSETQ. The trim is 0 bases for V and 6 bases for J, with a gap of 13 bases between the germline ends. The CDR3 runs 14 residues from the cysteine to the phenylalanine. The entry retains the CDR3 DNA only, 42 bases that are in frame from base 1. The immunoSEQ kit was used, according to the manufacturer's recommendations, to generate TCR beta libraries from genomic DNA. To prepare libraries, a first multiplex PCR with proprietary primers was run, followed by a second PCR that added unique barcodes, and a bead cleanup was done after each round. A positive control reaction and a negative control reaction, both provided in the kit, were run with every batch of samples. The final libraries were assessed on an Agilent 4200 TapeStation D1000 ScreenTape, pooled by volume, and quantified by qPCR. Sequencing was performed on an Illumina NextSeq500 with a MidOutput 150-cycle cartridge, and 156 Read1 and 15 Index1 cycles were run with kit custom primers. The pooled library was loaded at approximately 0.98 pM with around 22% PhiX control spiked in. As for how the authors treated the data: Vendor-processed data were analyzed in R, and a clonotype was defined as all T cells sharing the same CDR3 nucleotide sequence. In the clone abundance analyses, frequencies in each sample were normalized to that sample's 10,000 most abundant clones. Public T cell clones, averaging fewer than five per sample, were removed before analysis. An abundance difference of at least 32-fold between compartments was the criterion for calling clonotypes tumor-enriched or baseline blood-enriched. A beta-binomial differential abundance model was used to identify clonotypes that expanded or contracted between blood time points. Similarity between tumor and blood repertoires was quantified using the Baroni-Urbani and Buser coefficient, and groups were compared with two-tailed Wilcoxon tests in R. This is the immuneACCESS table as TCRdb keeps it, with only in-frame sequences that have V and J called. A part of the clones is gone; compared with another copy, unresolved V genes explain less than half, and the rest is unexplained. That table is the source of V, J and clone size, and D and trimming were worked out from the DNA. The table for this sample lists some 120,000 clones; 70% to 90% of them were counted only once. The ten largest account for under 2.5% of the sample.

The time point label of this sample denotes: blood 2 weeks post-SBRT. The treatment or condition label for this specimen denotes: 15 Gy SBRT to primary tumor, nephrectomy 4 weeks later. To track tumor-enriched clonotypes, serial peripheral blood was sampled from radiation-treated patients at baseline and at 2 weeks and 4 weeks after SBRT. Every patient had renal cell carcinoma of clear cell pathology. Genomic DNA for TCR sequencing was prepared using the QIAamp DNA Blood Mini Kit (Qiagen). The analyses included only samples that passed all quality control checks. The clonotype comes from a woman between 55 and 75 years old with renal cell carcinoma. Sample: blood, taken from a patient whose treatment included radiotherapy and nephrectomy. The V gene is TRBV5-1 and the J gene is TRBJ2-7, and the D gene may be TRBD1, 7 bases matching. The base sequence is TGCGCCAGCAGCTTGGACCCAGGGGGGAGCGAGCAGTACTTC. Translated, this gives CASSLDPGGSEQYF.